This T cell receptor (beta chain) was retrieved from a study of blood T cell repertoires in COVID-19. Looking at the study overall: T cells, B-cell-depleted T cells, or PBMCs provided the cDNA or gDNA that served as material.

The CDR3 has 15 amino acids. Trimming removed 6 bases from V and 1 base from J; junction bases left unmatched: 4. Germline CDR1 reads LNHDA; CDR2 reads SQIVND (reference sequence). The authors' processing: Researchers report that nucleated cell counts were estimated from reference gene primer amplification. The repertoire was sequenced with immunoSEQ multiplex PCR; TCRdb's copy has only in-frame clones and lacks some. D and trimming come from the DNA, and the V and J calls and clone size come from that table. The data contain under 300,000 clones, around nine tenths of them singletons. Input material: peripheral blood. The receptor's source is a middle-aged woman who had recovered from COVID-19. The chain is built from TRBV19 and TRBJ1-5; TRBD1 aligns across 9 bases. CDR3 sequence: CASREQGASNQPQHF. The CDR3, as DNA: TGTGCCAGTAGGGAACAGGGGGCGAGCAATCAGCCCCAGCATTTT.